These 29 T cell receptor beta chains were all obtained from the same sample, sequenced in a study of blood T cell repertoires in COVID-19. Libraries were prepared by immunoSEQ multiplex PCR; TCRdb keeps only in-frame clonotypes and omits some of them. The sample includes approximately 70,000 clones, roughly 80% seen only once; the top ten take 4.5%. The specimen was peripheral blood. The source of these receptors is an older woman with acute or convalescent COVID-19.

The rearrangement uses TRBV6-6 and TRBJ1-5; D may be TRBD1 (5 bases). Germline values: CDR1 MNHNY, CDR2 SVGAGI (reference sequence). The CDR3 length is 14 residues. Trimming shortened V by 6 bases and J by 0 bases, and 9 bases separated the two germline ends. This CDR3 reads CASRHDSSNQPQHF. The CDR3 DNA reads as TGTGCCAGCAGACACGACAGTAGCAATCAGCCCCAGCATTTT.

V gene TRBV6-5 combines with J gene TRBJ2-4; 8 bases are a match to TRBD1. This CDR3 has 13 amino acids. The germline CDR1 and CDR2 sequences are MNHEY and SVGAGI. V lost 8 bases, J lost 6 bases, and 6 bases stayed unmatched. CDR3 amino acids: CASGQGAGNIQYF. The CDR3 bases are TGTGCCAGCGGGCAGGGGGCGGGAAACATTCAGTACTTC.

This chain joins TRBV2 and TRBJ1-1, with TRBD1 matching over 8 bases. The CDR3 has 13 amino acids. The J segment lost 1 base and the V segment lost 7 bases, leaving 2 bases of the junction unmatched. CDR1 SNHLY and CDR2 FYNNEI come from the germline V gene. CDR3: CASKGQGNTEAFF. In DNA form, the CDR3 reads TGTGCCAGCAAAGGACAGGGGAACACTGAAGCTTTCTTT.

The chain uses TRBV19 and TRBJ2-7; 10 bases match TRBD1. Looked up from germline, CDR1 is LNHDA and CDR2 is SQIVND (reference sequence). CDR3 length: 14 residues. After removal of 3 bases from V and 9 bases from J, the junction contained 8 bases not matched to a gene. This CDR3 reads CASSIGTGERGQYF. The CDR3 DNA reads as TGTGCCAGTAGTATCGGGACAGGGGAACGTGGGCAGTACTTC.

The chain uses TRBV5-1 and TRBJ1-4; tentative D call: TRBD1 (5 bases). Germline CDR1 SGHRS, CDR2 YFSETQ. The CDR3 consists of 15 residues. Deletions cut 3 bases from V and 5 bases from J, with 14 bases between. The DNA of the CDR3 is TGCGCCAGCAGCTACTTCAGGGAAGGGAATGAAAAACTGTTTTTT. Encoded protein: CASSYFREGNEKLFF.

This chain joins TRBV4-1 and TRBJ1-1; possible D gene TRBD1, 6 bases. The CDR3 runs to 14 residues. V lost 1 base and J 5 bases, leaving 11 bases between the germline ends. From germline, CDR1 is MGHRA and CDR2 YSYEKL. CDR3 coding DNA: TGCGCCAGCAGCCAAGTAAGGGGGAGAACTGAAGCTTTCTTT. It is translated as CASSQVRGRTEAFF.

Worth noting for this clone: An end of the junction differs from the germline gene, which may be a read error. The chain recombines TRBV5-6 with TRBJ1-3, with D tentatively TRBD1 (6 bases). Germline-derived CDR1 and CDR2 are SGHDT and YYEEEE. This CDR3 spans 15 amino acids. CDR3 DNA: TGTGCCAGCAGTTTGGGACACTCCTCTGGAAACACCATATATTTT. Protein: CASSLGHSSGNTIYF.

V and J are TRBV6-5 and TRBJ1-4, with D tentatively TRBD1 (6 bases). The CDR3 runs to 13 residues. The germline CDR1 and CDR2 sequences are MNHEY and SVGAGI. The V gene lost 7 bases and the J gene lost 8 bases, with 14 bases spanning the gap. The CDR3 coding sequence is TGTGCCAGCAACAAGGGGGAGGGGGAAAAACTGTTTTTT. Translated, it gives CASNKGEGEKLFF.

This chain joins TRBV28 and TRBJ1-2; D might be TRBD1 (6 bases). CDR1 and CDR2 (germline): MDHEN, SYDVKM. This CDR3 comprises 16 residues. The ends were cut back, 3 bases at V and 2 bases at J, with 16 bases in the middle. CDR3 DNA: TGTGCCAGCAGTTTGGAAGGGGGGGGACGGAACTATGGCTACACCTTC. It is translated as CASSLEGGGRNYGYTF.

This chain uses TRBV10-3 with TRBJ2-3; 10 bases map to TRBD1. CDR3 length: 18 residues. V dropped 3 bases and J dropped 0; count of bases not matched to a gene: 9. Germline V gene sequence: CDR1 ENHRY, CDR2 SYGVKD. CDR3 nucleotides: TGTGCCATCAGTGACCCGGGACAGGGGTTTACTAGCACAGATACGCAGTATTTT. It is translated as CAISDPGQGFTSTDTQYF.

V usage is TRBV29-1 and J usage is TRBJ2-3; 8 bases agree with TRBD2. The trim removed 4 bases at V and 0 bases at J, leaving 6 bases unmatched. From germline, CDR1 is SQVTM and CDR2 ANQGSEA. The CDR3 runs to 15 residues. The chain's CDR3 is CSVGRGATSTDTQYF. CDR3 nucleotides: TGCAGCGTTGGGCGGGGGGCCACTAGCACAGATACGCAGTATTTT.

V and J are TRBV19 and TRBJ1-1; D is unresolved. Trimming took off 2 bases at V and 4 bases at J, with 11 bases between the two ends. The V gene's germline CDR1 is LNHDA and CDR2 SQIVND (reference sequence). The CDR3 extends over 14 amino acids. CDR3 residues: CASSIILGLTEAFF. The CDR3 DNA is TGTGCCAGTAGTATAATCCTTGGGCTCACTGAAGCTTTCTTT.

The chain is built from TRBV29-1 and TRBJ2-7, with 8 bases aligning to TRBD1. Germline assignment: CDR1 SQVTM and CDR2 ANQGSEA. The CDR3 runs 14 residues. V trimming: 3 bases; J trimming: 3 bases; junction bases outside the gene matches: 7. CDR3 sequence: CSVESGGVVYEQYF. CDR3 nucleotides: TGCAGCGTTGAGTCAGGGGGCGTCGTCTACGAGCAGTACTTC.

The chain carries TRBV20-1 and TRBJ2-7; possible D gene TRBD2, 5 bases. The CDR3 covers 14 residues. Germline V lookup: CDR1 DFQATT, CDR2 SNEGSKA (reference sequence). Deletions cut 3 bases from V and 0 bases from J, with 12 bases between. In DNA form, the CDR3 reads TGCAGTGCTAGTTTAAGAGCGGACTCCTACGAGCAGTACTTC. It is translated as CSASLRADSYEQYF.

The J gene is TRBJ1-4, the V gene TRBV7-7, with 8 bases that match TRBD1. Trimming cost V 1 base and J 5 bases; bases outside gene matches: 6. The CDR3 consists of 16 residues. CDR1 and CDR2 (germline): SSHAT, FNYEAQ (reference sequence). The CDR3 protein is CASSLEVGQVNEKLFF. The CDR3, as DNA: TGTGCCAGCAGCTTAGAAGTGGGACAGGTAAATGAAAAACTGTTTTTT.

This rearrangement joins TRBV6-6 to TRBJ2-5; tentatively, D is TRBD1 (6 bases). CDR3 length equals 14 residues. CDR1 MNHNY and CDR2 SVGAGI come from the germline V gene (reference sequence). Between the trimmed V and J ends, which lost 2 bases and 3 bases, there was a span of 10 bases. CDR3 bases: TGTGCCAGCAGTTACGGCAGGGGTGAAGAGACCCAGTACTTC. Its translation: CASSYGRGEETQYF.

The chain employs TRBV6-2 or TRBV6-3 and TRBJ1-2; TRBD1 matches at 8 bases. Germline lookup yields CDR1 MNHEY and CDR2 SVGEGT. J gave up 4 bases and V 4 bases, and 2 bases lay outside the gene matches. CDR3 length: 13 residues. The CDR3 DNA reads as TGTGCCAGCAGTTCAGGGGGCGCCTATGGCTACACCTTC. It codes for CASSSGGAYGYTF.

This clone showed up just a few times. The rearrangement joins TRBV10-1 to TRBJ2-1; D is uncertain. V was shortened by 8 bases and J by 7 bases, with 9 bases between the two germline ends. The CDR3 spans 11 residues. Germline CDR1 is WNHNN and CDR2 is SYGVQD (reference sequence). The CDR3 loop reads CASGSRNEQFF. In DNA form, the CDR3 reads TGCGCCAGCGGGTCGAGGAATGAGCAGTTCTTC.

V and J are TRBV11-1 and TRBJ1-2, with TRBD1 matching 7 bases. The germline V gene encodes CDR1 SGHAT and CDR2 FQDESV (reference sequence). V trimming: 5 bases; J trimming: 6 bases; junction bases outside the gene matches: 6. There are 13 residues in the CDR3. CDR3 region: CASSPTGVDGYTF. CDR3 in DNA: TGTGCCAGCAGCCCAACAGGGGTTGATGGCTACACCTTC. The full variable domain, rest sourced from reference TRBV11-1 and TRBJ1-2, is EAEVAQSPRYKITEKSQAVAFWCDPISGHATLYWYRQILGQGPELLVQFQDESVVDDSQLPKDRFSAERLKGVDSTLKIQPAELGDSAMYLCASSPTGVDGYTFGSGTRLTVV.

This chain links TRBV6-5 with TRBJ2-3; 7 bases map to TRBD2. The trim removed 5 bases at V and 4 bases at J, leaving 3 bases unmatched. This CDR3 has 13 amino acids. Germline lookup yields CDR1 MNHEY and CDR2 SVGAGI. Written as DNA, the CDR3 is TGTGCCAGCAGTCTACGGGGGGCAGATACGCAGTATTTT. Amino acid sequence: CASSLRGADTQYF.

This clone was counted at least ten times. V and J are TRBV3-1 (or the pseudogene TRBV3-2) and TRBJ2-3; D remains unclear. Germline V gene sequence: CDR1 LGHDT, CDR2 YNNKEL (reference sequence). The V end was cut by 1 base, the J end by 0 bases, with 8 bases between. The CDR3 has 15 amino acids. The CDR3 here is CASSQGQFSTDTQYF. CDR3 bases: TGTGCCAGCAGCCAAGGACAATTTAGCACAGATACGCAGTATTTT.

The gene calls are TRBV5-1 and TRBJ2-7; tentatively, D is TRBD1 (6 bases). The length of the CDR3 is 14 residues. Trimming pared 5 bases from V and 1 base from J, leaving 13 bases between. The germline V gene has CDR1 SGHRS and CDR2 YFSETQ. The CDR3 bases are TGCGCCAGCAGTTCAGGACAGTCTTCCTACGAGCAGTACTTC. The encoded protein is CASSSGQSSYEQYF.

The chain employs TRBV5-6 and TRBJ1-3, with TRBD1 identical over 7 bases. CDR3 length: 15 residues. Germline V CDR1 and CDR2: SGHDT, YYEEEE. V lost 0 bases, J lost 4 bases, and 4 bases stayed unmatched. In nucleotides, the CDR3 is TGTGCCAGCAGCTTGGGAGGGGGCTCCGGAAACACCATATATTTT. Its translation is CASSLGGGSGNTIYF.

The V call is TRBV19, the J call TRBJ2-7; 7 bases map to TRBD1. V was pared by 7 bases and J by 2 bases, with 11 bases of the junction left unmatched. Looked up from germline, CDR1 is LNHDA and CDR2 is SQIVND (reference sequence). CDR3 length: 15 amino acids. The DNA of the CDR3 is TGTGCCAGTACCCTAAAGGTCGGACAGGCCTACGAGCAGTACTTC. Translated: CASTLKVGQAYEQYF.

CDR3 sequence reads: CASSERTSGGPTINEQFF. In DNA, the CDR3 is TGCGCCAGCAGCGAGAGGACTAGCGGGGGCCCCACCATCAATGAGCAGTTCTTC. The chain has TRBV5-1 and TRBJ2-1; 13 positions match TRBD2. Germline V gives CDR1 SGHRS, CDR2 YFSETQ. V trimming: 4 bases; J trimming: 6 bases; junction bases outside the gene matches: 13. This CDR3 region has 18 residues.

V and J are TRBV9 and TRBJ2-3; tentative D call: TRBD2 (6 bases). Between the trimmed V and J ends, which lost 4 bases and 8 bases, there was a span of 23 bases. From germline, CDR1 is SGDLS and CDR2 YYNGEE. This CDR3 region has 16 residues. The CDR3: CASSPIGTSQFLTQYF. For the CDR3, the DNA is TGTGCCAGCAGCCCAATCGGGACTTCTCAATTTCTTACGCAGTATTTT.

The chain joins TRBV19 to TRBJ1-2, with TRBD1 as a possible D gene (5 bases). This CDR3 region has 13 residues. Trimming took 2 bases from V and 8 from J, leaving 12 bases between them. In germline, CDR1 is LNHDA, CDR2 SQIVND (reference sequence). The CDR3 is CASSIFGSGGYTF. Here the CDR3 DNA reads TGTGCCAGTAGTATATTCGGATCAGGGGGCTACACCTTC.

The chain carries TRBV7-3 and TRBJ2-2; D is unclear. V lost 1 base and J lost 2, with 5 bases in between. The CDR3 has 14 residues. Looked up from germline, CDR1 is SGHTA and CDR2 is FQGTGA. The CDR3 DNA reads as TGTGCCAGCAGCTTAATGAGTAACACCGGGGAGCTGTTTTTT. This sequence encodes CASSLMSNTGELFF.

The rearrangement links TRBV4-1 to TRBJ1-2; TRBD1 matches at 7 bases. The CDR3 extends over 16 amino acids. Trimming cost V 0 bases and J 5 bases; bases outside gene matches: 9. Per germline, CDR1 MGHRA and CDR2 YSYEKL. Here the CDR3 DNA reads TGCGCCAGCAGCCAAGAGTTAGACAGGGAAATGTATGGCTACACCTTC. It is translated as CASSQELDREMYGYTF.